This T cell receptor (beta chain) stems from a study of T cell clones after liver transplantation. Overall study context: TCRbeta sequencing after a pre-transplant mixed lymphocyte reaction identified graft-donor-reactive clones, later tracked in post-transplant blood. General study results and limits: Rather than being deleted, graft donor-reactive T cells may have moved into the graft. Circulating graft-donor-reactive CD4 TCRbeta sequences fell significantly post-transplant in 5 of 8 subjects.

Here immunoSEQ multiplex PCR was the method, and the copy in TCRdb shows in-frame clones only, minus some. This sample has some 50,000 clones, with roughly three quarters found just once. There are 15 residues in the CDR3. Germline CDR1 and CDR2: SGDLS and YYNGEE. Trimming cost V 0 bases and J 10 bases; bases outside gene matches: 9. This clone was counted once. Its antigen remains unidentified. The rearrangement joins TRBV9 to TRBJ1-1, with 10 bases matching TRBD1. The receptor comes from a human patient who received a liver transplant. Certain T cells may be donor cells from the graft. Source: CD4+ T cells from blood, taken at the 22-month timepoint. CDR3: CASSVGGVDRGRAFF. The CDR3 DNA reads as TGTGCCAGCAGCGTAGGTGGAGTCGACAGGGGGCGAGCTTTCTTT.